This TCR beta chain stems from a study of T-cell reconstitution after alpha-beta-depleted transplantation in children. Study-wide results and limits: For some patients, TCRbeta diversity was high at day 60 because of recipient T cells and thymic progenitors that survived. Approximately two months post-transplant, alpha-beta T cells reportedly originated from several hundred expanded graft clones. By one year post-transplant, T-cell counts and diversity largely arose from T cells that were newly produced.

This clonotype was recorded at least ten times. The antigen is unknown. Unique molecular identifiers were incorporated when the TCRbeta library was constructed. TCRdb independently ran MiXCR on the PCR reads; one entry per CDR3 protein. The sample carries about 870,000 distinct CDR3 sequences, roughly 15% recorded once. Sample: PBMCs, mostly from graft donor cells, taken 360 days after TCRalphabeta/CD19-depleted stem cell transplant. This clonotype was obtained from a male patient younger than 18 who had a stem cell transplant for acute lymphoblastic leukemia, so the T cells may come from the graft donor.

The CDR3 here is CASSSSGLASYEQYF. The CDR3 DNA sequence: TGTGCCAGCAGTTCGAGCGGGTTGGCCTCCTACGAGCAGTACTTC. The chain has TRBV27 and TRBJ2-7, with D tentatively TRBD2 (6 bases). Trimming stripped 4 bases from V and 0 bases from J, with 13 bases between. The CDR3 covers 15 residues. Germline loops: CDR1 MNHEY, CDR2 SMNVEV (reference sequence).